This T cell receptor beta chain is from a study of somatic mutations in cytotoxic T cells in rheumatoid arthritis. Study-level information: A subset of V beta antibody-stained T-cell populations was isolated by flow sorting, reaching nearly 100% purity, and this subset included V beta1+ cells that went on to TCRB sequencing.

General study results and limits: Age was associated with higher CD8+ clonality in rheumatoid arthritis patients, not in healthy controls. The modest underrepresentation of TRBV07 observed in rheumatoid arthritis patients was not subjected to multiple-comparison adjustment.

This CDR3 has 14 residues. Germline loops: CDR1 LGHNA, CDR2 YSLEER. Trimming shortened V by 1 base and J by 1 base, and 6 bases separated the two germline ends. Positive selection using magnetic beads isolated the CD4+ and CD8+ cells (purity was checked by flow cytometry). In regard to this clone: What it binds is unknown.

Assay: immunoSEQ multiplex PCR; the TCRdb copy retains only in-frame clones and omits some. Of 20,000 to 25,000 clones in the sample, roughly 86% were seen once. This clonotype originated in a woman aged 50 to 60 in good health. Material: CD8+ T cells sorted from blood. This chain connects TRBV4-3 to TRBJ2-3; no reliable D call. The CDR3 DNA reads TGCGCCAGCAGCCAAGGCCTAGGCACAGATACGCAGTATTTT. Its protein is CASSQGLGTDTQYF.